This TCR beta chain is drawn from a study of control samples from healthy donors and cancer patients. The protocol was immunoSEQ multiplex PCR, while the TCRdb copy is restricted to in-frame clones and leaves out a portion. The sample yields about 120,000 clones, over 90% seen once. V lost 7 bases, J lost 5 bases, and 14 bases lay in between. This CDR3 has 14 residues. Germline assignment: CDR1 MNHEY and CDR2 SVGAGI. The source of this sequence is a man in his thirties or forties in good health. The V gene is TRBV6-5, the J gene TRBJ1-4; D ambiguous. Source material: blood. The CDR3 coding sequence is TGTGCCAGCACTACGGGCCTTAGGAATGAAAAACTGTTTTTT. Amino acid sequence: CASTTGLRNEKLFF.